One sample yielded the 2 T cell receptor beta chains listed below, sequenced in a study of blood T cells in healthy people across ages (dated by TCRdb to about 2015). Libraries were prepared through 5' RACE. A second PCR of about 6 to 12 cycles was performed with a sample-barcoded 5' primer and a J-beta primer mix. The raw public reads went through TCRdb reprocessing: fastp at Q25, MiXCR clone calling, in-frame beta chains kept. A single entry per CDR3 protein holds the most common genes and DNA from its merged rows. This sample is represented by over 1,500,000 distinct CDR3 sequences; about two fifths of them were singletons. Of the sample, about 23% is held by the ten largest clones. The specimen was blood. The receptor set was obtained from a human donor in good health.

For the CDR3, the DNA is TGTGCCAGCAGTTTATACGGCAAAGATACGCAGTATTTT. Translation gives CASSLYGKDTQYF. J is TRBJ2-3 and V is TRBV28; D not certain. The CDR3 has 13 residues. The V gene's germline CDR1 is MDHEN and CDR2 SYDVKM. With 1 base removed from V and 5 bases from J, the gap between germline ends came to 7 bases.

This chain links TRBV7-2 with TRBJ1-2; the D is unclear. Germline-derived CDR1 and CDR2 are SGHTA and FQGNSA. The length of the CDR3 is 15 residues. V lost 5 bases and J 1 base, leaving 14 bases between the germline ends. This CDR3 reads CASSPLSGYNYGYTF. The DNA for the CDR3 is TGTGCCAGCAGCCCTCTTTCGGGATATAACTATGGCTACACCTTC.